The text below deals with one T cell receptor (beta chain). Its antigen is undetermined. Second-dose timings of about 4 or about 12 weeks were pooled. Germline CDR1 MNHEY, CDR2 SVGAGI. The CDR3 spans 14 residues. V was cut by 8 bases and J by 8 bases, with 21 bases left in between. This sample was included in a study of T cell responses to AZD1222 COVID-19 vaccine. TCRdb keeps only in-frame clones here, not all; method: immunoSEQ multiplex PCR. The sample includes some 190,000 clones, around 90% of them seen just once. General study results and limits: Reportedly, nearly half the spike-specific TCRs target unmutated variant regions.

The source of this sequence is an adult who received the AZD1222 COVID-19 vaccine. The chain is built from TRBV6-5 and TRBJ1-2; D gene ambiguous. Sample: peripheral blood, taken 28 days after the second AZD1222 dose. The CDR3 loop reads CASQAESWVSGYTF. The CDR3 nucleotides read TGTGCCAGCCAGGCCGAGAGTTGGGTCAGCGGCTACACCTTC.